The 20 T cell receptor beta chains below all came from one sample that was sequenced in a study of tumor-infiltrating lymphocytes in oesophageal squamous cell carcinoma. TCRdb reprocessed the PCR reads with MiXCR, giving one entry per CDR3 protein. The profile shows approximately 10,000 distinct CDR3 sequences, roughly half of them singletons. Input material: esophageal tumor tissue. Receptors originate from a female donor with esophageal squamous cell carcinoma.

V is TRBV7-2 and J is TRBJ2-1; 7 bases agree with TRBD2. The CDR3 sequence is 15 residues long. The germline CDR1 and CDR2 sequences are SGHTA and FQGNSA. J gave up 1 base and V 4 bases, and 4 bases lay outside the gene matches. The CDR3 nucleotides are TGTGCCAGCAGCTCGACTAGCACTTCCTACAATGAGCAGTTCTTC. Protein sequence: CASSSTSTSYNEQFF.

This sequence joins TRBV6-1 and TRBJ2-1, with D possibly called TRBD1 or TRBD2 (5 bases each). The J call may be in error: the DNA end matches TRBJ2-7 better. This CDR3 region has 14 residues. Germline assignment: CDR1 MNHNS and CDR2 SASEGT. As DNA, the CDR3 is TGTGCCAGCAGTGAATCTGGGACGTCCTACGAGCAGTACTTC. It specifies CASSESGTSYEQYF.

This CDR3 is CASSLGYEQFF. The CDR3 bases are TGTGCCAGCAGCCTAGGCTACGAGCAGTTCTTC. The V gene is TRBV14, the J gene TRBJ2-7; D ambiguous. The J call is doubtful: the DNA matches TRBJ2-1 better. CDR3 size: 11 residues. The germline gives CDR1 SGHDN, CDR2 FVKESK.

The J gene is TRBJ2-3, the V gene TRBV7-2; 14 bases are shared with TRBD2. Germline values: CDR1 SGHTA, CDR2 FQGNSA. J was trimmed by 3 bases and V by 4 bases; bases with no gene match: 12. This CDR3 has 19 amino acids. CDR3 bases: TGTGCCAGCAGCTGGACCGGGACTAGCGGGAGAGGTGGGACAGATACGCAGTATTTT. Protein product: CASSWTGTSGRGGTDTQYF.

V usage is TRBV7-6 and J usage is TRBJ2-4, with a possible D match to TRBD2 (5 bases). The end of the DNA is better explained by TRBJ2-5, so the J call may be wrong. Germline V lookup: CDR1 SGHVS, CDR2 FNYEAQ. The CDR3 covers 14 residues. The CDR3 DNA follows: TGTGCCAGCAGCTTAGGCGGACTGCCAGAGACCCAGTACTTC. Its translation is CASSLGGLPETQYF.

The rearrangement uses TRBV7-9 and TRBJ2-1; tentatively, D is TRBD2 (6 bases). Germline CDR1 and CDR2: SEHNR and FQNEAQ (reference sequence). CDR3 length equals 15 residues. V gave up 3 bases and J gave up 0 bases, with 9 bases separating them. The DNA of the CDR3 is TGTGCCAGCAGCTTTAGCGGCCGCTCCTACAATGAGCAGTTCTTC. This gives the protein CASSFSGRSYNEQFF. Full variable domain (outside the CDR3, taken from reference TRBV7-9 and TRBJ2-1): DTGVSQNPRHKITKRGQNVTFRCDPISEHNRLYWYRQTLGQGPEFLTYFQNEAQLEKSRLLSDRFSAERPKGSFSTLEIQRTEQGDSAMYLCASSFSGRSYNEQFFGPGTRLTVL.

J is TRBJ1-2 and V is TRBV7-9, with 7 bases lining up with TRBD1. The CDR3 covers 13 residues. J was trimmed by 8 bases and V by 4 bases; bases with no gene match: 7. Germline assignment: CDR1 SEHNR and CDR2 FQNEAQ (reference sequence). CDR3 protein: CASSWDQGGGYTF. The CDR3 bases are TGTGCCAGCAGCTGGGACCAGGGGGGAGGCTACACCTTC.

This clonotype was detected many times. Here the CDR3 reads CATSDFTATQGTGELFF. In DNA form, the CDR3 reads TGTGCCACCAGTGATTTCACAGCGACTCAGGGCACCGGGGAGCTGTTTTTT. The V call is TRBV24-1, the J call TRBJ2-2, with TRBD1 as a possible D gene (5 bases). The germline V gene has CDR1 KGHDR and CDR2 SFDVKD. The CDR3 runs 17 residues. V was clipped by 1 base and J by 4 bases, with 15 bases between them.

Note on this clonotype: A much larger clone sits a single nucleotide away, making a read error possible. The V gene is TRBV7-1, the J gene TRBJ2-3; D gene ambiguous. TRBJ2-1 explains the end of the DNA better; the J call may be wrong. TRBV7-1 carries the ORF label, with uncertain function. The CDR3 extends over 15 amino acids. The CDR3 region has the DNA TGTGCCAGCAGCCGGGTTGGGCCCCAGGTCCGTGAGCAGTTCTTC. Translated, it gives CASSRVGPQVREQFF.

The chain uses TRBV7-2 and TRBJ2-3; unclear D gene. The CDR3 loop spans 17 amino acids. Germline CDR1 and CDR2: SGHTA and FQGNSA. Trimming shortened V by 1 base and J by 3 bases, and 17 bases separated the two germline ends. The CDR3 DNA follows: TGTGCCAGCAGCTTAGAATGGCAGGCAGGTGTTACAGATACGCAGTATTTT. Translated: CASSLEWQAGVTDTQYF.

The chain joins TRBV12-3 or TRBV12-4 to TRBJ2-6; D call uncertain. CDR3 size: 14 residues. Trimming left V 2 bases short and J 0 bases short, with 2 bases between. The CDR3 DNA reads TGTGCCAGCAGTTTAAGCTCTGGGGCCAACGTCCTGACTTTC. This gives the protein CASSLSSGANVLTF.

The chain links TRBV7-3 to TRBJ2-1; 12 nucleotides match TRBD2. Gene TRBJ2-5 matches the end of the DNA better, so the J call may be wrong. CDR1 and CDR2 (germline): SGHTA, FQGTGA. CDR3 length equals 15 residues. This CDR3 is CASSPSGRAGETQYF. As DNA, the CDR3 is TGTGCCAGCAGCCCTAGCGGGAGGGCCGGGGAGACCCAGTACTTC.

The gene calls are TRBV6-5 and TRBJ1-5; no clear D gene. The CDR3 covers 13 residues. V shed 0 bases and J shed 6 bases, with 6 bases lying between them. The germline gives CDR1 MNHEY, CDR2 SVGAGI. In nucleotides, the CDR3 is TGTGCCAGCAGTTACTCAGGGCTTCAGCCCCAGCATTTT. It specifies CASSYSGLQPQHF.

Relative to its sample, this clonotype is medium-sized. V and J are TRBV7-8 and TRBJ1-1; D call uncertain. The CDR3 contains 13 residues. V was shortened by 1 base and J by 9 bases, with 12 bases between the two germline ends. CDR1 SGHVS and CDR2 FQNEAQ come from the germline V gene. The CDR3: CASSLEQTRKAFF. CDR3 nucleotides: TGTGCCAGCAGCTTAGAACAGACGAGAAAAGCTTTCTTT.

This clonotype was observed a handful of times. The chain carries TRBV7-8 and TRBJ2-7, with a possible D match to TRBD2 (5 bases). The DNA end is more similar to TRBJ2-1, so the J call may be wrong. Per the germline V gene, CDR1 is SGHVS and CDR2 is FQNEAQ. The CDR3 loop spans 13 amino acids. CDR3 loop: CASSLDLNNEQFF. In nucleotides, the CDR3 is TGTGCCAGCAGCTTGGACTTAAACAATGAGCAGTTCTTC.

V gene TRBV11-2 combines with J gene TRBJ1-1; 7 bases agree with TRBD1. This CDR3 has 13 residues. V was pared by 2 bases and J by 11 bases, with 8 bases of the junction left unmatched. Germline assignment: CDR1 SGHAT and CDR2 FQNNGV. The CDR3 loop reads CASSLNTGEVAFF. The CDR3 DNA sequence: TGTGCCAGCAGCTTAAACACAGGGGAGGTGGCTTTCTTT. Filled out from reference TRBV11-2 and TRBJ1-1, the complete variable domain reads EAGVAQSPRYKIIEKRQSVAFWCNPISGHATLYWYQQILGQGPKLLIQFQNNGVVDDSQLPKDRFSAERLKGVDSTLKIQPAKLEDSAVYLCASSLNTGEVAFFGQGTRLTVV.

Worth noting for this clonotype: The final CDR3 position lacks the conserved phenylalanine or tryptophan, pointing to a likely read error. No DNA is shown, since the ends of the CDR3 on it are uncertain; the CDR3 is the one TCRdb lists. The rearrangement uses TRBV5-1 and TRBJ2-1; the tabulated D call, TRBD2, remains unverified against the DNA. The CDR3 is 8 residues long, counting both termini. Per germline, CDR1 SGHRS and CDR2 YFSETQ. The CDR3 loop reads CASSLVTS.

The chain combines TRBV27 with TRBJ2-4, with 9 bases aligning to TRBD1. The J call could be wrong; TRBJ2-1 is a better fit for the DNA end. Per the germline V gene, CDR1 is MNHEY and CDR2 is SMNVEV (reference sequence). This CDR3 spans 13 amino acids. CDR3 sequence: CASSIQTGGEQFF. CDR3 DNA: TGTGCCAGCAGCATCCAAACAGGGGGCGAGCAGTTCTTC.

This clonotype was observed many times. The V and J genes are TRBV25-1 and TRBJ2-5, with 9 bases matching TRBD1. The CDR3 extends over 16 amino acids. The V gene's germline CDR1 is MGHDK and CDR2 SYGVNS. V trimming: 4 bases; J trimming: 4 bases; junction bases outside the gene matches: 10. The CDR3 protein is CASSVQGAQVTETQYF. The CDR3 nucleotides are TGTGCCAGCAGTGTACAGGGGGCACAAGTAACAGAGACCCAGTACTTC.

The chain is built from TRBV27 and TRBJ2-7; TRBD1 agrees at 7 bases. The CDR3 sequence is 14 residues long. Trimming cost V 10 bases and J 2 bases; bases outside gene matches: 11. Germline CDR1 and CDR2: MNHEY and SMNVEV (reference sequence). This chain's CDR3 is CATSSGTVTYEQYF. The CDR3 coding sequence is TGTGCCACCTCCTCCGGGACAGTCACCTACGAGCAGTACTTC.